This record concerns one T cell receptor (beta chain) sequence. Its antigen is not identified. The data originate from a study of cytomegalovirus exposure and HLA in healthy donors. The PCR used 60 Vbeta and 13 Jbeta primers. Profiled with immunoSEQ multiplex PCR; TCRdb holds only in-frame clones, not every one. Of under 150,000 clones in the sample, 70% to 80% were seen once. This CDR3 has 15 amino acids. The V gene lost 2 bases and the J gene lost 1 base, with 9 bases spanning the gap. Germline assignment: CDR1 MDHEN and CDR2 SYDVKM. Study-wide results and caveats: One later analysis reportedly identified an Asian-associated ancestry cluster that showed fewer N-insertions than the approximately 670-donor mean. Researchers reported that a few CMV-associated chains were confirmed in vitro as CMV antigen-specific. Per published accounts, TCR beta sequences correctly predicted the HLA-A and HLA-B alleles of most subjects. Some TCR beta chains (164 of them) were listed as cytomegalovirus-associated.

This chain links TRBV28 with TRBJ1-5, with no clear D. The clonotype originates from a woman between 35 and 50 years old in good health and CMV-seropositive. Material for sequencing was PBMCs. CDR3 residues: CASSLGGSSNQPQHF. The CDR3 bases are TGTGCCAGCAGTTTAGGAGGCAGCAGCAATCAGCCCCAGCATTTT.